The 23 T cell receptor beta chains below were found in one sample sequenced in a study of vaccination and CD4 T cells after COVID-19. Sequence data for DNA of cultured CD4+ T cells were generated by the Oncomine TCR Beta short-read assay. TCRdb ran MiXCR on the PCR reads and lists one entry per CDR3 protein. Of a few thousand distinct CDR3 sequences detected, 45% appear once; the ten largest clones hold 35% to 45%. As for treatment: approximately 11-day PBMC culture with coronavirus spike peptide pools or control peptides (ViraFEST assay). No antigens are known for them. The specimen sequenced was CD4+ T cells from blood, cultured in vitro. The receptors stem from a human donor who had recovered from COVID-19.

CDR3 amino acids: CSARDHQGWSYNSPLHF. The CDR3 DNA follows: TGCAGTGCTAGAGATCACCAGGGTTGGTCCTATAATTCACCCCTCCACTTT. The chain combines TRBV20-1 with TRBJ1-6; maybe TRBD1 (5 bases). The CDR3 runs to 17 residues. The V and J ends lost 0 bases and 1 base respectively, with 13 bases between them. Germline V gives CDR1 DFQATT, CDR2 SNEGSKA (reference sequence).

The gene calls are TRBV7-2 and TRBJ2-3; the match to TRBD2 covers 12 bases. The V and J ends lost 2 bases and 7 bases, in that order; junction bases with no gene match: 7. Germline V lookup: CDR1 SGHTA, CDR2 FQGNSA. CDR3 length: 16 amino acids. This CDR3 is CASSLPSGGAIHTQYF. The CDR3 DNA sequence: TGTGCCAGCAGCTTACCTAGCGGGGGGGCTATTCATACGCAGTATTTT. Drawing the rest from reference TRBV7-2 and TRBJ2-3, the complete variable domain is GAGVSQSPSNKVTEKGKDVELRCDPISGHTALYWYRQSLGQGLEFLIYFQGNSAPDKSGLPSDRFSAERTGGSVSTLTIQRTQQEDSAVYLCASSLPSGGAIHTQYFGPGTRLTVL.

The chain recombines TRBV2 with TRBJ2-1; D is possibly TRBD1 (6 bases). The CDR3 is 11 residues long. Germline loops: CDR1 SNHLY, CDR2 FYNNEI. Trimming pared 7 bases from V and 10 bases from J, leaving 11 bases between. The chain's CDR3 is CASMNRVEQFF. CDR3 nucleotide sequence: TGTGCCAGCATGAACAGGGTAGAGCAGTTCTTC.

This chain links TRBV18 with TRBJ2-7; 11 bases are a match to TRBD1. There are 15 residues in the CDR3. Germline CDR1 KGHSH, CDR2 LQKENI. Losses at the gene ends were 2 bases for V and 2 bases for J; bases not matched to a gene: 2. CDR3 loop: CASSPGDRGAYEQYF. DNA for the CDR3: TGTGCCAGCTCACCAGGGGACAGGGGGGCCTACGAGCAGTACTTC. Together with reference TRBV18 and TRBJ2-7, the CDR3 gives the full variable domain: NAGVMQNPRHLVRRRGQEARLRCSPMKGHSHVYWYRQLPEEGLKFMVYLQKENIIDESGMPKERFSAEFPKEGPSILRIQQVVRGDSAAYFCASSPGDRGAYEQYFGPGTRLTVT.

In this sample, this clonotype turned up once. The CDR3 region is CASSPLSSGPQETQYF. Written as DNA, the CDR3 is TGTGCCAGCAGCCCTCTCTCTAGCGGCCCCCAAGAGACCCAGTACTTC. The chain carries TRBV7-2 and TRBJ2-5, with 7 bases fitting TRBD2. After removal of 5 bases from V and 1 base from J, the junction contained 10 bases not matched to a gene. From germline, CDR1 is SGHTA and CDR2 FQGNSA. The CDR3 extends over 16 amino acids.

The chain combines TRBV7-8 with TRBJ1-6; unclear D gene. Trimming stripped 5 bases from V and 7 bases from J, with 9 bases between. CDR1 is SGHVS and CDR2 is FQNEAQ in the germline V gene. There are 13 residues in the CDR3. CDR3 protein: CASSVQRNSPLHF. The CDR3 DNA reads TGTGCCAGCAGCGTCCAGAGGAATTCACCCCTCCACTTT.

This clonotype showed up just a few times. The chain is built from TRBV24-1 and TRBJ2-3; 8 bases are shared with TRBD1. The CDR3 extends over 17 amino acids. V lost 4 bases and J lost 5; bases outside the gene matches: 13. Germline V gene lookup returns CDR1 KGHDR and CDR2 SFDVKD. CDR3 coding DNA: TGTGCCACCAGTGACTTCGCCGACAGGGGAGTGAGAGATACGCAGTATTTT. It specifies CATSDFADRGVRDTQYF.

The chain uses TRBV7-9 and TRBJ2-2; no definite D call. Between the trimmed V and J ends, which lost 0 bases and 7 bases, there was a span of 0 bases. CDR1 and CDR2 from the germline V gene are SEHNR and FQNEAQ (reference sequence). The CDR3 consists of 11 residues. CDR3 bases: TGTGCCAGCAGCTTAGCCGGGGAGCTGTTTTTT. Its translation: CASSLAGELFF.

The chain couples TRBV7-2 to TRBJ2-2; D is perhaps TRBD1 or TRBD2 (6 bases each). This CDR3 has 16 residues. Trimming pared 5 bases from V and 0 bases from J, leaving 13 bases between. Germline CDR1 and CDR2: SGHTA and FQGNSA. CDR3 coding DNA: TGTGCCAGCAGCCGCAACGGGGGCTCGAACACCGGGGAGCTGTTTTTT. Encoded protein: CASSRNGGSNTGELFF.

This chain links TRBV2 with TRBJ2-1; D uncertain. Germline CDR1 is SNHLY and CDR2 is FYNNEI. Trimming removed 6 bases from V and 4 bases from J, with 4 bases in between. This CDR3 has 11 amino acids. CDR3 sequence: CASRNYNEQFF. In nucleotides, the CDR3 is TGTGCCAGCAGAAATTACAATGAGCAGTTCTTC.

The table lists this clonotype with a few counts. The chain links TRBV20-1 to TRBJ2-7, with D perhaps matching TRBD2 (5 bases). The CDR3 is 16 residues long. Looked up from germline, CDR1 is DFQATT and CDR2 is SNEGSKA (reference sequence). Between the trimmed V and J ends, which lost 2 bases and 2 bases, there was a span of 19 bases. CDR3 sequence (DNA): TGCAGTGCTAGAAGCCCGAACCGACGGGGAACCTACGAGCAGTACTTC. It yields the protein CSARSPNRRGTYEQYF.

The sample holds a few counts of this clonotype. J is TRBJ1-2 and V is TRBV15, with a possible D match to TRBD1 (6 bases). Trimming took off 1 base at V and 4 bases at J, with 7 bases between the two ends. This CDR3 region has 13 residues. CDR1 is LNHNV, CDR2 YYDKDF, per germline (reference sequence). CDR3 DNA: TGTGCCACCAGCAGAGCAGGGGTCTATGGCTACACCTTC. Amino acids: CATSRAGVYGYTF.

This clonotype was seen a few times. The chain uses TRBV19 and TRBJ2-1, with TRBD2 matching 7 bases. CDR3 length: 16 amino acids. Germline V gives CDR1 LNHDA, CDR2 SQIVND (reference sequence). J lost 0 bases, V lost 3 bases, and 5 bases had no gene match. DNA of the CDR3: TGTGCCAGTAGTATCACTAGCGCGAGCTCCTACAATGAGCAGTTCTTC. Amino acid sequence: CASSITSASSYNEQFF.

V usage is TRBV30 and J usage is TRBJ2-5; D possibly corresponds to TRBD1 (6 bases). CDR1 GTSNPN and CDR2 SVGIG come from the germline V gene (reference sequence). The CDR3 is made up of 14 amino acids. V lost 2 bases, J lost 0 bases, and 10 bases lay in between. CDR3 nucleotide sequence: TGTGCCTGGAGTCCAGGACAGTACCAAGAGACCCAGTACTTC. It yields the protein CAWSPGQYQETQYF.

V gene TRBV19 combines with J gene TRBJ1-5, with D possibly matching TRBD1 (6 bases). Trimming pared 6 bases from V and 3 bases from J, leaving 15 bases between. Germline assignment: CDR1 LNHDA and CDR2 SQIVND (reference sequence). The CDR3 has 15 amino acids. The CDR3 is CASRLRGDNNQPQHF. As DNA, the CDR3 is TGTGCCAGTAGGTTAAGGGGGGATAACAATCAGCCCCAGCATTTT.

The chain carries TRBV6-1 and TRBJ1-6; D unclear. Looked up from germline, CDR1 is MNHNS and CDR2 is SASEGT. Trimming pared 4 bases from V and 11 bases from J, leaving 12 bases between. The CDR3 extends over 13 amino acids. The CDR3 sequence is CASSAGLVTPLHF. In DNA, the CDR3 is TGTGCCAGCAGTGCAGGACTTGTGACACCCCTCCACTTT.

This rearrangement joins TRBV20-1 to TRBJ1-1; tentatively, D is TRBD1 (5 bases). The ends were cut back, 6 bases at V and 0 bases at J, with 14 bases in the middle. CDR1 is DFQATT, CDR2 SNEGSKA, per germline (reference sequence). CDR3 size: 14 residues. CDR3 coding DNA: TGCAGTGCCTCCACCGGGGCCATGAACACTGAAGCTTTCTTT. Its protein is CSASTGAMNTEAFF.

The rearrangement uses TRBV20-1 and TRBJ2-3; tentative D call: TRBD2 (5 bases). Germline V gene lookup returns CDR1 DFQATT and CDR2 SNEGSKA (reference sequence). V was shortened by 3 bases and J by 0 bases, with 13 bases between the two germline ends. CDR3 length: 15 residues. Here the CDR3 reads CSASLRGPSTDTQYF. The CDR3 nucleotides read TGCAGTGCTAGCCTGCGCGGGCCTAGCACAGATACGCAGTATTTT.

Worth noting for this clonotype: At one end the junction does not follow the germline gene, possibly because of a read error. The chain joins TRBV6-1 to TRBJ2-7; TRBD2 is a possible D gene (5 bases). CDR3 length equals 16 residues. Germline CDR1 is MNHNS and CDR2 is SASEGT. CDR3 residues: CTSSHNPPDSAYEQYF. In DNA, the CDR3 is TGTACCAGCAGCCATAACCCACCGGACTCCGCCTACGAGCAGTACTTC.

The chain carries TRBV6-5 and TRBJ1-1, with D perhaps matching TRBD1 (6 bases). In germline, CDR1 is MNHEY, CDR2 SVGAGI. The ends were cut back, 0 bases at V and 1 base at J, with 9 bases in the middle. The CDR3 covers 15 residues. The CDR3 is CASSYSSTGNTEAFF. Here the CDR3 DNA reads TGTGCCAGCAGTTACTCTTCGACAGGGAACACTGAAGCTTTCTTT.

A few counts support this clonotype. CDR3 residues: CASRPAGTIAKNIQYF. The CDR3 DNA sequence: TGTGCCAGCAGACCCGCTGGGACAATAGCCAAAAACATTCAGTACTTC. The rearrangement links TRBV28 to TRBJ2-4; D perhaps matches TRBD1 (6 bases). The germline CDR1 and CDR2 sequences are MDHEN and SYDVKM. This CDR3 has 16 residues. V was cut by 6 bases and J by 0 bases, with 15 bases left in between.

The table lists this clonotype with a few counts. The chain carries TRBV6-1 and TRBJ2-7; 8 bases map to TRBD1. The V gene end was trimmed by 4 bases and the J gene end by 1 base; junction bases not matched to a gene: 6. The CDR3 is made up of 15 amino acids. The germline gives CDR1 MNHNS, CDR2 SASEGT. The CDR3 protein is CASSGTGYDSYEQYF. CDR3 DNA sequence: TGTGCCAGCAGTGGGACAGGGTATGATTCCTACGAGCAGTACTTC.

This clonotype occurred once. The J gene is TRBJ2-1, the V gene TRBV5-4, with D perhaps TRBD2 (6 bases). There are 15 residues in the CDR3. Looked up from germline, CDR1 is SGHNT and CDR2 is YYREEE (reference sequence). V lost 6 bases and J 1 base, leaving 14 bases between the germline ends. CDR3 residues: CASTLTSLSYNEQFF. The DNA of the CDR3 is TGTGCCAGCACCCTAACTAGCCTATCCTACAATGAGCAGTTCTTC.